A selection of T cell receptor beta chains follows, all from one sample in a study of blood T cell repertoires in COVID-19. Using immunoSEQ multiplex PCR, the repertoire was profiled, and TCRdb retains in-frame clones only, with some absent. The sample consists of 60,000 to 85,000 clones, 75% to 80% of them appearing once. The sequenced material came from peripheral blood. The receptors derive from a human donor in a cohort sampled during active COVID-19. The CDR3 runs from the conserved cysteine through the conserved F or W. The D gene is left open where the match is weak. Clone size is given for some rows only: seen once, a few or many times, or a class if the clone is expanded.

CDR3 protein	CDR3 DNA	V gene	clone size	J gene	D gene
CAWSVWRADTQYF	TGTGCCTGGAGTGTATGGCGGGCAGATACGCAGTATTTT	TRBV30	.	TRBJ2-3	.
CATISGTGGRETQYF	TGTGCCACCATATCCGGGACAGGGGGCAGAGAGACCCAGTACTTC	TRBV24-1	.	TRBJ2-5	TRBD1
CASSLAPGTSGRRIDTQYF	TGTGCCAGCAGCTTAGCGCCCGGGACTAGCGGGAGGAGGATAGATACGCAGTATTTT	TRBV7-6	.	TRBJ2-3	TRBD2
CASSIGQTLANYGYTF	TGTGCCAGTAGTATTGGACAGACATTAGCTAACTATGGCTACACCTTC	TRBV19	.	TRBJ1-2	.
CASSSGQGKYTIYF	TGTGCCAGCTCATCCGGACAGGGGAAATACACCATATATTTT	TRBV18	.	TRBJ1-3	TRBD1
CSVEDLQRQGLSSPAGELFF	TGCAGCGTTGAAGATCTTCAGAGACAGGGGCTGAGCTCTCCAGCCGGGGAGCTGTTTTTT	TRBV29-1	once	TRBJ2-2	TRBD1
CASMAATGGFYEQYF	TGCGCCAGCATGGCCGCGACAGGGGGTTTTTACGAGCAGTACTTC	TRBV5-1	.	TRBJ2-7	TRBD1
CASRYDFGRAHSYEQYF	TGTGCCAGCAGATACGACTTCGGGAGGGCCCATTCCTACGAGCAGTACTTC	TRBV6-2/TRBV6-3	few	TRBJ2-7	TRBD2
CSARQSGTDTQYF	TGCAGCGCCAGACAATCCGGCACAGATACGCAGTATTTT	TRBV29-1	.	TRBJ2-3	.
CATRLAAYEQYF	TGTGCCACGAGACTAGCGGCCTACGAGCAGTACTTC	TRBV28	.	TRBJ2-7	TRBD2
CASSESVDRVYEQYF	TGCGCCAGCAGCGAGAGCGTCGACAGAGTCTACGAGCAGTACTTC	TRBV4-3	.	TRBJ2-7	.
CATSRDRSGEQFF	TGTGCCACCAGCAGAGATCGGAGCGGGGAGCAGTTCTTC	TRBV15	.	TRBJ2-1	.
CASSPQAVEKLFF	TGTGCCAGCAGCCCCCAGGCAGTCGAAAAACTGTTTTTT	TRBV28	.	TRBJ1-4	.
CASSPDYRGTEAFF	TGCGCCAGCAGCCCAGATTACAGGGGTACTGAAGCTTTCTTT	TRBV5-1	.	TRBJ1-1	TRBD1